This TCR beta chain was documented in a study of cytomegalovirus exposure and HLA in healthy donors. About the research overall: An earlier analysis identified 95 million to 120 million unique TCR beta sequences in about 180 million T cells. Study outcomes and limitations: In a later analysis, donors in an Asian-associated ancestry cluster reportedly had fewer N-insertions in productive TCRs than the cohort mean. More than 15,000 TCR beta sequences were associated with HLA alleles at 0.05 false discovery rate in a later analysis. Some V segments (TRBV6-2 and TRBV6-3 among them) were excluded as indistinguishable.

There are 16 residues in the CDR3. Per the germline V gene, CDR1 is MDHEN and CDR2 is SYDVKM. V was pared by 2 bases and J by 3 bases, with 16 bases between. The primer mix had 60 Vbeta and 13 Jbeta primers. The protocol was immunoSEQ multiplex PCR, while the TCRdb copy is restricted to in-frame clones and leaves out a portion. The sample includes about 160,000 clones, roughly 76% seen only once; the top ten take 1.2% to 1.5%. This clone was found once. Its antigen is undetermined. Sequenced: PBMCs. V gene TRBV28 combines with J gene TRBJ1-2; D not certain. The sequence came from a man between 60 and 75 years old in good health and CMV-seronegative. The CDR3 sequence is CASSLPDGLTDYGYTF. The CDR3 coding sequence is TGTGCCAGCAGTTTACCCGACGGGTTGACGGACTATGGCTACACCTTC.